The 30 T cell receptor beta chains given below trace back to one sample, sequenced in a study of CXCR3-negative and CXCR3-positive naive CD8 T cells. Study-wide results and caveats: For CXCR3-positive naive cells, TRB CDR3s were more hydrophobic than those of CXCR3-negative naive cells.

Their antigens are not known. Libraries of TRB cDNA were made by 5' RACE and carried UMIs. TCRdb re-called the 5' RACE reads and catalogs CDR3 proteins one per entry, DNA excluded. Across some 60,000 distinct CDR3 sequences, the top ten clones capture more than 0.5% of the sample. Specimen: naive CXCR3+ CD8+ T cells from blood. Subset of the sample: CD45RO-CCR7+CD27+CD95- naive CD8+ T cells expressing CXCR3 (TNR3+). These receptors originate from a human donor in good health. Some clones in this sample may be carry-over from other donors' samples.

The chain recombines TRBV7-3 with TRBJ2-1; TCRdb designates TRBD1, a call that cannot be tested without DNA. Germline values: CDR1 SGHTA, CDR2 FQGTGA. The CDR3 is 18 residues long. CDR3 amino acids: CASSLTGRLGGSYNEQFF.

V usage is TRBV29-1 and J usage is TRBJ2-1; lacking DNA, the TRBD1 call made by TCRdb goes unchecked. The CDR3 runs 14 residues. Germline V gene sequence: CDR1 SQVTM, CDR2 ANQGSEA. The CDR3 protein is CSVAGTGITNEQFF.

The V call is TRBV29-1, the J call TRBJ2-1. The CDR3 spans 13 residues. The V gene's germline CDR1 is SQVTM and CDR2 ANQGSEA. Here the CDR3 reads CSALTGSYNEQFF.

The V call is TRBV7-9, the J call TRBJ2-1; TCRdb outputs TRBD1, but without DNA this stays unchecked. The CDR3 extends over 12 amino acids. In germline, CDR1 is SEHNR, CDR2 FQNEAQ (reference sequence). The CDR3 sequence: CASSYQGNEQFF.

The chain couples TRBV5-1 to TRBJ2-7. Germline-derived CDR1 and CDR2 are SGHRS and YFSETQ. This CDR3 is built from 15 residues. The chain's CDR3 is CASTDDDRGTYEQYF.

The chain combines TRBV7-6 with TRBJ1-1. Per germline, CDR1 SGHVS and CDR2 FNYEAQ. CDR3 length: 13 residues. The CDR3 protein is CASSLGTRTEAFF.

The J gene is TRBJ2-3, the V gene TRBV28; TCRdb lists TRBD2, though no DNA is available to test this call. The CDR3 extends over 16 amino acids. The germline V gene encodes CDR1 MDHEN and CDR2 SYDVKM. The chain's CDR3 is CASSGTGLPGRDTQYF.

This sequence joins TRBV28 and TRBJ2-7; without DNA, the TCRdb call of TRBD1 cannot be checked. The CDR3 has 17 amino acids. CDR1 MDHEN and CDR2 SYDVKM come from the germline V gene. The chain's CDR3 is CASKYTGRRGDRYEQYF.

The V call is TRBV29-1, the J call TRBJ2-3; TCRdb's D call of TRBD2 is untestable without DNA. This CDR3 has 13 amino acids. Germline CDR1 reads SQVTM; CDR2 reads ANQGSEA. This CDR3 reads CSVAEGRTDTQYF.

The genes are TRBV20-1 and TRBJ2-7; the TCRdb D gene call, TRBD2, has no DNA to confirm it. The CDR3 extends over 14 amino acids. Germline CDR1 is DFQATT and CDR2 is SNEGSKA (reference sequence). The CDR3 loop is CSARSGLAGYEQYF.

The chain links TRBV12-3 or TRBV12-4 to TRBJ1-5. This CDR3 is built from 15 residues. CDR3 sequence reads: CASSRPWGEDQPQHF.

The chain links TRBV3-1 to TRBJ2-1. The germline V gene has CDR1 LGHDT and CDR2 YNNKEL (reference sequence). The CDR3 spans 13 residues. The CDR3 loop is CASSQFNHNEQFF.

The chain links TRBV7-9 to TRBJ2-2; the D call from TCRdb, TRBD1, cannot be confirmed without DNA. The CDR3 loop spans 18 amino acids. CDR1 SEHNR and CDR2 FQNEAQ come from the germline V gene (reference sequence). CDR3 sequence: CASSRPGTGFGNTGELFF.

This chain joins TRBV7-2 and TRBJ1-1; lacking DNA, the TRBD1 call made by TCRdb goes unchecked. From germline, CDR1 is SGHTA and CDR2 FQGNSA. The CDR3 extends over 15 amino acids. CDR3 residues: CASSPQTGMNTEAFF.

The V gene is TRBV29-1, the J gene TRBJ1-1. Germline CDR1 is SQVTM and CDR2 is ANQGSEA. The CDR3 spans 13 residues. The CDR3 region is CSVGARPEAEAFF.

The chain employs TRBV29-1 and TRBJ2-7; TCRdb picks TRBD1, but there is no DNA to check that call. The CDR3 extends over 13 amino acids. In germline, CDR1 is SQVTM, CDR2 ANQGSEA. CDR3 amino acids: CSVGGAGTYEQYF.

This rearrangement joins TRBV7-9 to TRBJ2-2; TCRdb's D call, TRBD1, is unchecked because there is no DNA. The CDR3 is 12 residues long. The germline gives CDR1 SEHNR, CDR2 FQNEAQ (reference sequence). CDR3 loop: CASSSGQGELFF. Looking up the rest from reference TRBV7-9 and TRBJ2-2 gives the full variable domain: DTGVSQNPRHKITKRGQNVTFRCDPISEHNRLYWYRQTLGQGPEFLTYFQNEAQLEKSRLLSDRFSAERPKGSFSTLEIQRTEQGDSAMYLCASSSGQGELFFGEGSRLTVL.

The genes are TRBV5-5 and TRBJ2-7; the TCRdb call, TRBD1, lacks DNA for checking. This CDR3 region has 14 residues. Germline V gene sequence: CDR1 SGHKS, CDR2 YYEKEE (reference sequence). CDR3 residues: CASSNPGQGYEQYF.

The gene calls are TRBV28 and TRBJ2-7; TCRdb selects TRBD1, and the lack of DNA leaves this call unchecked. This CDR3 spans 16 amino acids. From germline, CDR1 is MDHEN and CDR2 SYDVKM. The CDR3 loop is CASKTWMSTGVHEQYF.

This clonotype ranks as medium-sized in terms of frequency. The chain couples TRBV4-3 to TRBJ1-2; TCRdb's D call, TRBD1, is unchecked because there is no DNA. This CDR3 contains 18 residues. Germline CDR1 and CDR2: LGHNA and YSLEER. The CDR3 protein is CASSQEPRDDGPNYGYTF.

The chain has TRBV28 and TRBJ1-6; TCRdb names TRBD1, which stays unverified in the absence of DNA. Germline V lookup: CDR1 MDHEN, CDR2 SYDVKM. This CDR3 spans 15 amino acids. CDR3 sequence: CASSQQGMNNSPLHF.

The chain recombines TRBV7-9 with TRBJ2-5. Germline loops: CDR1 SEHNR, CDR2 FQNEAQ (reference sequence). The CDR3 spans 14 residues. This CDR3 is CASSEDLTQETQYF.

CDR3 sequence reads: CASSPGRGAPNQPQHF. The chain carries TRBV9 and TRBJ1-5; as DNA is missing, the TRBD1 call by TCRdb cannot be tested. This CDR3 has 16 residues. The germline CDR1 and CDR2 sequences are SGDLS and YYNGEE.

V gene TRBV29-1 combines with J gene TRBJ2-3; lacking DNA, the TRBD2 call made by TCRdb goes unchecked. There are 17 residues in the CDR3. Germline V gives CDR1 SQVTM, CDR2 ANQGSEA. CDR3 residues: CSVVWLREISSTDTQYF.

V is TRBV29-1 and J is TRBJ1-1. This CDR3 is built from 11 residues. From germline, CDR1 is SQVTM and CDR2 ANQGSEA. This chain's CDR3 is CSVASNTEAFF.

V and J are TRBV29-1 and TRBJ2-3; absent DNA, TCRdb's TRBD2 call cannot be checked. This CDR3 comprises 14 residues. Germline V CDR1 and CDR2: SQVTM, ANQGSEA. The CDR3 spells CSVEGALSTDTQYF.

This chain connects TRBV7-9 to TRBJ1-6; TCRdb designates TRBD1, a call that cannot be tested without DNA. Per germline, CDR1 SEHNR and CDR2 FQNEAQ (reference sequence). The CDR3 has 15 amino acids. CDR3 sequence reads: CASSPDRGGNSPLHF.

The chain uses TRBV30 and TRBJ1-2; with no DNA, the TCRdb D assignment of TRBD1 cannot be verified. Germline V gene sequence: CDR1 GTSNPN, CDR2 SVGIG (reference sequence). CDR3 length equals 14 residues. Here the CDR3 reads CAWSVLGTALGYTF.

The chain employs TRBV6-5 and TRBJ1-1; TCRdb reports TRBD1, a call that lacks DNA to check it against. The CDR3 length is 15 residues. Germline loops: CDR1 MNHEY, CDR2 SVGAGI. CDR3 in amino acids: CASSYQEDRGTEAFF.

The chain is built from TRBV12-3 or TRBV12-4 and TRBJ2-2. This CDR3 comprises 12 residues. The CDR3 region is CASSLISGELFF.